This T cell receptor beta chain was retrieved from a study of blood T cell repertoires in COVID-19. Study at large: T cells, B-cell-depleted T cells, or PBMCs supplied cDNA or gDNA.

The CDR3 length is 13 residues. Trimming took 7 bases from V and 2 from J, leaving 12 bases between them. Germline CDR1 MDHEN, CDR2 SYDVKM. This clone was observed once. Measured with immunoSEQ multiplex PCR; TCRdb has only the in-frame clones, and not every one. The top ten hold approximately 7.5% of the sample, which has approximately 300,000 clones, more than 80% seen once. Sequences were obtained from peripheral blood. The V gene is TRBV28, the J gene TRBJ2-7, with D perhaps TRBD1 (5 bases). This TCR came from a woman under 40 with COVID-19, enrolled during active disease. The CDR3 nucleotides are TGTGCCAGCACCCCAGGGCACGCCTACGAGCAGTACTTC. Translated: CASTPGHAYEQYF.